The 22 T cell receptor beta chains listed next were all sequenced from one sample in a study of shared clonotypes between healthy human individuals. TCRdb's table, derived via immunoSEQ multiplex PCR, lists solely in-frame clones and lacks some. The table shows 2 million to 2.5 million clones, with around 93% occurring only once. The source material was naive CD4+ T cells from PBMCs. As to subset: CD45RA+ positively selected. These receptors were collected from a man aged 18 to 35 in good health. Some clones in this sample may be carry-over from other donors' samples.

The chain has TRBV27 and TRBJ2-1; D gene uncertain. This CDR3 is built from 12 residues. Germline V gene sequence: CDR1 MNHEY, CDR2 SMNVEV (reference sequence). V was shortened by 4 bases and J by 7 bases, with 8 bases between the two germline ends. The CDR3 loop reads CASSSLRNEQFF. The CDR3 DNA sequence: TGTGCCAGCAGTTCCCTTCGGAATGAGCAGTTCTTC.

The chain recombines TRBV5-4 with TRBJ1-2; 12 bases agree with TRBD1. This CDR3 comprises 16 residues. In germline, CDR1 is SGHNT, CDR2 YYREEE (reference sequence). Trimming removed 4 bases from V and 4 bases from J; junction bases left unmatched: 8. The CDR3 nucleotides read TGTGCCAGCAGCGGACCGGGACAGGGGGCCAGCTATGGCTACACCTTC. Amino acid sequence: CASSGPGQGASYGYTF.

On this clone: The junction departs from the called germline gene at one end, perhaps through a read error. The chain is built from TRBV7-3 and TRBJ2-1; TRBD2 agrees at 13 bases. CDR3 length equals 16 residues. Germline V lookup: CDR1 SGHTA, CDR2 FQGTGA. The CDR3 is CASSLTSGRAENEQFF. The CDR3 region has the DNA TGTGCCAGCAGCCTAACTAGCGGGAGGGCCGAAAATGAGCAGTTCTTC. Full variable domain (rest looked up from reference TRBV7-3 and TRBJ2-1): GAGVSQTPSNKVTEKGKYVELRCDPISGHTALYWYRQSLGQGPEFLIYFQGTGAADDSGLPNDRFFAVRPEGSVSTLKIQRTERGDSAVYLCASSLTSGRAENEQFFGPGTRLTVL.

The genes are TRBV5-1 and TRBJ2-3, with 8 bases matching TRBD1. This CDR3 contains 14 residues. The germline V gene encodes CDR1 SGHRS and CDR2 YFSETQ. Losses at the gene ends were 0 bases for V and 6 bases for J; bases not matched to a gene: 3. DNA of the CDR3: TGCGCCAGCAGCTTGGACAGGGGGTTGGATACGCAGTATTTT. This encodes CASSLDRGLDTQYF.

This clone was counted a single time. The rearrangement uses TRBV6-5 and TRBJ2-2, with TRBD1 as a possible D gene (6 bases). CDR3 length equals 15 residues. Trimming took off 7 bases at V and 0 bases at J, with 12 bases between the two ends. Germline-derived CDR1 and CDR2 are MNHEY and SVGAGI. The CDR3 spells CASTTTGANTGELFF. Here the CDR3 DNA reads TGTGCCAGCACTACGACAGGAGCGAACACCGGGGAGCTGTTTTTT.

The V and J genes are TRBV18 and TRBJ1-5; unclear D gene. The CDR3 covers 13 residues. Trimming shortened V by 3 bases and J by 5 bases, and 8 bases separated the two germline ends. In germline, CDR1 is KGHSH, CDR2 LQKENI. The CDR3 loop is CASSPQEDQPQHF. CDR3 nucleotides: TGTGCCAGCTCACCGCAGGAAGATCAGCCCCAGCATTTT.

This clone is a singleton in its sample. The chain joins TRBV2 to TRBJ2-5; 8 positions agree with TRBD1. The CDR3 loop spans 14 amino acids. V dropped 7 bases and J dropped 4; count of bases not matched to a gene: 8. CDR1 is SNHLY, CDR2 FYNNEI, per germline. Here the CDR3 reads CASTLDRGSETQYF. CDR3 DNA: TGTGCCAGCACCCTAGACAGGGGTTCAGAGACCCAGTACTTC.

V is TRBV5-1 and J is TRBJ2-7; 8 nucleotides agree with TRBD2. V lost 4 bases, J lost 5 bases, and 5 bases stayed unmatched. CDR1 SGHRS and CDR2 YFSETQ come from the germline V gene. This CDR3 is built from 13 residues. CDR3: CASSPGTSDEQYF. The CDR3 DNA reads TGCGCCAGCAGCCCCGGGACTAGTGACGAGCAGTACTTC.

The rearrangement links TRBV9 to TRBJ2-5; the D gene is possibly TRBD1 (6 bases). Germline assignment: CDR1 SGDLS and CDR2 YYNGEE. Trimming took 7 bases from V and 5 from J, leaving 15 bases between them. There are 13 residues in the CDR3. The CDR3 spells CASARGGVETQYF. CDR3 coding DNA: TGTGCCAGCGCCCGAGGGGGAGTTGAGACCCAGTACTTC.

The rearrangement joins TRBV7-2 to TRBJ1-5; a weak D match, TRBD1 (5 bases). CDR1 is SGHTA and CDR2 is FQGNSA in the germline V gene. The CDR3 covers 15 residues. V was trimmed by 5 bases and J by 3 bases, leaving 14 bases between them. The CDR3 loop is CASSMTALLNQPQHF. CDR3 DNA sequence: TGTGCCAGCAGCATGACAGCACTTCTCAATCAGCCCCAGCATTTT. The full variable domain, its missing parts supplied by reference TRBV7-2 and TRBJ1-5, is GAGVSQSPSNKVTEKGKDVELRCDPISGHTALYWYRQSLGQGLEFLIYFQGNSAPDKSGLPSDRFSAERTGGSVSTLTIQRTQQEDSAVYLCASSMTALLNQPQHFGDGTRLSIL.

This sequence joins TRBV7-9 and TRBJ2-1; D might be TRBD2 (6 bases). Trimming stripped 5 bases from V and 10 bases from J, with 6 bases between. Germline-derived CDR1 and CDR2 are SEHNR and FQNEAQ (reference sequence). The CDR3 runs 10 residues. CDR3 DNA sequence: TGTGCCAGCAGCGGGAGGGAGCAGTTCTTC. Translated: CASSGREQFF.

The sample holds one count of this clone. The sample has other DNA sequences that encode this CDR3 too. The chain joins TRBV10-3 to TRBJ1-1; no clear D gene. The germline gives CDR1 ENHRY, CDR2 SYGVKD. Trimming stripped 2 bases from V and 6 bases from J, with 7 bases between. The CDR3 sequence is 12 residues long. The CDR3 reads CAISEGGAEAFF. The CDR3, as DNA: TGTGCCATCAGTGAGGGAGGTGCTGAAGCTTTCTTT.

The chain combines TRBV7-3 with TRBJ2-1, with 10 bases aligning to TRBD2. CDR1 and CDR2 from the germline V gene are SGHTA and FQGTGA. After removal of 1 base from V and 9 bases from J, the junction contained 3 bases not matched to a gene. This CDR3 spans 14 amino acids. CDR3 residues: CASSLIPSGSEQFF. DNA for the CDR3: TGTGCCAGCAGCTTAATTCCTAGCGGGAGTGAGCAGTTCTTC.

The rearrangement uses TRBV27 and TRBJ1-1, with D hard to call. The V end lost 3 bases, the J end lost 3 bases, and 8 bases lay between the germline ends. The germline gives CDR1 MNHEY, CDR2 SMNVEV (reference sequence). The CDR3 totals 13 residues. The CDR3 spells CASSLGPDTEAFF. The CDR3 coding sequence is TGTGCCAGCAGTTTGGGTCCGGACACTGAAGCTTTCTTT.

The chain carries TRBV25-1 and TRBJ2-1, with 9 bases fitting TRBD2. The CDR3 is made up of 16 amino acids. From germline, CDR1 is MGHDK and CDR2 SYGVNS. The V gene end was trimmed by 5 bases and the J gene end by 7 bases; junction bases not matched to a gene: 12. The CDR3 coding sequence is TGTGCCAGCAGTACCCACAGAGCGGGGGGATTTAATGAGCAGTTCTTC. Amino acids: CASSTHRAGGFNEQFF.

The chain employs TRBV27 and TRBJ1-5, with D perhaps matching TRBD1 (5 bases). Germline V gives CDR1 MNHEY, CDR2 SMNVEV (reference sequence). The length of the CDR3 is 16 residues. V was pared by 6 bases and J by 7 bases, with 22 bases between. The CDR3 here is CASSPKTGVFGQPQHF. DNA of the CDR3: TGTGCCAGCAGCCCAAAGACGGGGGTTTTTGGGCAGCCCCAGCATTTT.

V is TRBV28 and J is TRBJ2-6; D unresolved. Per germline, CDR1 MDHEN and CDR2 SYDVKM. Trimming left V 1 base short and J 0 bases short, with 7 bases between. This CDR3 region has 16 residues. The CDR3 DNA is TGTGCCAGCAGTTTATTCGGAGTCTCTGGGGCCAACGTCCTGACTTTC. Its protein product is CASSLFGVSGANVLTF. The full variable domain, with the rest looked up from reference TRBV28 and TRBJ2-6, is DVKVTQSSRYLVKRTGEKVFLECVQDMDHENMFWYRQDPGLGLRLIYFSYDVKMKEKGDIPEGYSVSREKKERFSLILESASTNQTSMYLCASSLFGVSGANVLTFGAGSRLTVL.

CDR3 sequence: CASSRTGGTWGYEQYF. As DNA, the CDR3 is TGTGCCAGCAGTAGGACAGGGGGGACCTGGGGATACGAGCAGTACTTC. This chain connects TRBV25-1 to TRBJ2-7; the match to TRBD1 covers 10 bases. The CDR3 spans 16 residues. Germline values: CDR1 MGHDK, CDR2 SYGVNS. The V gene end was trimmed by 5 bases and the J gene end by 4 bases; junction bases not matched to a gene: 11.

This rearrangement joins TRBV5-1 to TRBJ2-1; D gene uncertain. The CDR3 has 15 amino acids. V was trimmed by 2 bases and J by 0 bases, leaving 9 bases between them. CDR1 SGHRS and CDR2 YFSETQ come from the germline V gene. The CDR3 DNA is TGCGCCAGCAGCTTTGTTAAAAGCTCCTACAATGAGCAGTTCTTC. Translation: CASSFVKSSYNEQFF.

This clone showed up just a few times. V gene TRBV5-1 combines with J gene TRBJ2-3; 9 bases line up with TRBD1. CDR1 is SGHRS, CDR2 YFSETQ, per germline. The V gene end was trimmed by 3 bases and the J gene end by 0 bases; junction bases not matched to a gene: 2. The CDR3 consists of 15 residues. The CDR3 region is CASSSGTGSTDTQYF. DNA for the CDR3: TGCGCCAGCAGCTCGGGGACAGGGAGCACAGATACGCAGTATTTT.

The chain recombines TRBV18 with TRBJ2-5, with D perhaps assigned TRBD1 or TRBD2 (5 bases each). CDR3 length equals 15 residues. CDR1 and CDR2 from the germline V gene are KGHSH and LQKENI. V dropped 10 bases and J dropped 1 base, with 19 bases sitting between them. CDR3: CATSPLKGPQETQYF. The CDR3 DNA reads TGTGCCACCTCTCCCCTCAAGGGACCCCAAGAGACCCAGTACTTC.

The chain carries TRBV12-2 and TRBJ2-3; TRBD2 is taken as the D call from the table, unchecked against the DNA. TRBV12-2 is labeled a pseudogene. The CDR3 runs to 20 residues. The CDR3 DNA follows: TGTGCAAGTCGCTTAGTTACTCTGGCTATCTATTCGGCGGGCACAGATACGCAGTATTTT. Translation: CASRLVTLAIYSAGTDTQYF.